A selection of T cell receptor beta chains follows, all from one sample in a study of blood T cell repertoires in COVID-19. This table comes from immunoSEQ multiplex PCR, and its TCRdb copy is limited to in-frame clones, with some not included. Among around 260,000 clones listed, about 90% were seen once. Sequencing input: peripheral blood. The source of these receptors is a woman in her 70s with COVID-19, enrolled during active disease. Each CDR3 is given with its conserved first and last residue. D genes are given only for firm matches. The size field is filled for only some rows; it gives once, few, many or a size class.

size	D	J	V	CDR3	DNA
.	.	TRBJ1-1	TRBV9	CASSGGQNTEAFF	TGTGCCAGCAGCGGCGGACAGAACACTGAAGCTTTCTTT
.	.	TRBJ2-3	TRBV7-9	CASSLDSGRGTDTQYF	TGTGCCAGCAGCTTAGATTCTGGCAGGGGCACAGATACGCAGTATTTT
.	TRBD2	TRBJ2-7	TRBV7-2	CASSLGVLAGSYEQYF	TGTGCCAGCAGCTTAGGCGTACTAGCGGGTTCCTACGAGCAGTACTTC
.	TRBD1	TRBJ1-1	TRBV11-2	CASSLWGQGKNTEAFF	TGTGCCAGCAGCTTATGGGGACAGGGGAAGAACACTGAAGCTTTCTTT
.	TRBD2	TRBJ2-7	TRBV18	CASSPRPEREGGEQYF	TGTGCCAGCTCACCCCGGCCCGAGCGGGAGGGGGGCGAGCAGTACTTC
.	.	TRBJ1-5	TRBV19	CASSITGSNNQPQHF	TGTGCCAGTAGTATCACAGGGAGTAACAATCAGCCCCAGCATTTT
.	TRBD1	TRBJ2-5	TRBV24-1	CATSRGLQETQYF	TGTGCCACCAGCAGGGGGCTTCAAGAGACCCAGTACTTC
.	TRBD2	TRBJ2-7	TRBV11-2	CASSPSGNNEQYF	TGTGCCAGCAGCCCTAGCGGGAACAACGAGCAGTACTTC
.	.	TRBJ1-4	TRBV11-2	CASSLGQGWEKLFF	TGTGCCAGCAGCTTGGGCCAGGGGTGGGAAAAACTGTTTTTT
.	.	TRBJ1-4	TRBV2	CASSEIGGGEKLFF	TGTGCCAGCAGTGAGATCGGGGGGGGTGAAAAACTGTTTTTT
.	TRBD1	TRBJ1-4	TRBV6-6	CASSYSGTGNEKLFF	TGTGCCAGCAGTTACTCCGGGACAGGGAATGAAAAACTGTTTTTT
once	.	TRBJ2-2	TRBV4-3	CASSQDRSGGELFF	TGCGCCAGCAGCCAAGATAGAAGTGGCGGGGAGCTGTTTTTT
.	TRBD1	TRBJ1-1	TRBV7-3	CASSSSLRGITEAFF	TGTGCCAGCAGCTCATCCCTCAGGGGGATCACTGAAGCTTTCTTT
once	.	TRBJ2-1	TRBV20-1	CSASSSGESSYNEQFF	TGCAGTGCTAGTTCGTCGGGAGAGAGCTCCTACAATGAGCAGTTCTTC
few	TRBD1	TRBJ1-5	TRBV5-1	CASSPQTGVQPQHF	TGCGCCAGCAGCCCCCAGACAGGGGTACAGCCCCAGCATTTT
once	.	TRBJ1-4	TRBV3-1/TRBV3-2	CASSPPGATNEKLFF	TGTGCCAGCAGCCCGCCGGGAGCAACTAATGAAAAACTGTTTTTT
.	TRBD1	TRBJ2-6	TRBV10-3	CAIRDTGGGRFSGANVLTF	TGTGCCATCAGGGATACAGGGGGCGGCCGATTCTCTGGGGCCAACGTCCTGACTTTC
.	TRBD1	TRBJ2-2	TRBV4-3	CASSLQPGQGITGELFF	TGCGCCAGCAGCTTACAACCGGGACAGGGGATAACCGGGGAGCTGTTTTTT
.	.	TRBJ2-7	TRBV12-2	CASRLGGDTLYEQYF	TGTGCAAGTCGCTTAGGTGGGGACACCCTCTACGAGCAGTACTTC
.	TRBD1	TRBJ1-3	TRBV11-3	CASSTRGQSGNTIYF	TGTGCCAGCAGCACCAGGGGGCAGAGTGGAAACACCATATATTTT
.	.	TRBJ1-2	TRBV7-8	CASSLARGANYGYTF	TGTGCCAGCAGCTTAGCGCGGGGGGCCAACTATGGCTACACCTTC
.	.	TRBJ2-3	TRBV10-3	CAITPGTISTDTQYF	TGTGCCATTACCCCCGGGACAATATCCACAGATACGCAGTATTTT
.	.	TRBJ2-7	TRBV7-2	CASSLAGSDSYEQYF	TGTGCCAGCAGCTTAGCGGGGAGCGACTCCTACGAGCAGTACTTC
few	TRBD1	TRBJ1-1	TRBV30	CAWTGTGWSEAFF	TGTGCCTGGACCGGGACAGGGTGGTCTGAAGCTTTCTTT
few	.	TRBJ1-2	TRBV29-1	CSVGGANYGYTF	TGCAGCGTTGGGGGAGCTAACTATGGCTACACCTTC
.	.	TRBJ2-2	TRBV11-3	CASSLGTAAFGELFF	TGTGCCAGCAGCTTAGGGACAGCCGCGTTCGGGGAGCTGTTTTTT
.	.	TRBJ1-6	TRBV23-1	CASSQCVSFSYNSPLHF	TGCGCCAGCAGTCAATGCGTTTCTTTCTCCTATAATTCACCCCTCCACTTT
few	.	TRBJ2-1	TRBV12-3/TRBV12-4	CASRPEGSEQFF	TGTGCCAGCAGACCCGAGGGCTCAGAGCAGTTCTTC
once	TRBD1	TRBJ1-2	TRBV30	CAWSEVTGTWGYGYTF	TGTGCCTGGAGTGAGGTGACAGGGACTTGGGGCTATGGCTACACCTTC
.	.	TRBJ2-7	TRBV3-1/TRBV3-2	CASSQALESSYEQYF	TGTGCCAGCAGCCAAGCTTTAGAGAGCTCCTACGAGCAGTACTTC
.	TRBD1	TRBJ1-5	TRBV4-2	CASSQDVGQGNQPQHF	TGTGCCAGCAGCCAAGATGTGGGACAGGGTAATCAGCCCCAGCATTTT
.	TRBD1	TRBJ2-6	TRBV7-3	CASSEQGASGANVLTF	TGTGCCAGCAGCGAACAGGGGGCCTCTGGGGCCAACGTCCTGACTTTC
.	.	TRBJ2-7	TRBV5-1	CASSWARQGGEQYF	TGCGCCAGCAGCTGGGCGCGGCAGGGTGGCGAGCAGTACTTC
.	.	TRBJ2-7	TRBV15	CATAPGRQYEQYF	TGTGCCACGGCCCCCGGGAGACAATACGAGCAGTACTTC
.	.	TRBJ1-6	TRBV11-3	CASSTNRNSPLHF	TGTGCCAGCAGCACTAACAGGAATTCACCCCTCCACTTT
.	TRBD1	TRBJ1-6	TRBV6-8	CASSPHADRETNSPLHF	TGTGCCAGCAGTCCTCACGCCGACAGGGAAACTAATTCACCCCTCCACTTT
.	TRBD2	TRBJ2-4	TRBV3-1/TRBV3-2	CASSQRAGTSGRSNIQYF	TGTGCCAGCAGCCAACGGGCCGGGACTAGCGGGAGATCGAACATTCAGTACTTC
.	TRBD1	TRBJ1-2	TRBV7-2	CASSSYTGGGGYTF	TGTGCCAGCAGCTCGTATACAGGGGGCGGAGGCTACACCTTC
.	TRBD1	TRBJ1-5	TRBV29-1	CSVSGQGRQPQHF	TGCAGCGTCTCTGGACAGGGGAGGCAGCCCCAGCATTTT
once	.	TRBJ1-5	TRBV9	CASSRTGMSNQPQHF	TGTGCCAGCAGCAGGACGGGGATGAGCAATCAGCCCCAGCATTTT
.	.	TRBJ1-6	TRBV5-4	CASSFTGGPPLHF	TGTGCCAGCAGCTTCACCGGGGGACCACCCCTCCACTTT
.	.	TRBJ1-4	TRBV30	CAWSPGALREKLFF	TGTGCCTGGAGTCCGGGTGCTTTGAGGGAAAAACTGTTTTTT
.	TRBD2	TRBJ2-3	TRBV6-5	CASSSPTSDTDTQYF	TGTGCCAGCAGTTCCCCGACTAGCGATACGGATACGCAGTATTTT
.	TRBD2	TRBJ2-1	TRBV19	CASSISPSGHNEQFF	TGTGCCAGTAGTATATCGCCTAGCGGGCACAATGAGCAGTTCTTC
once	TRBD1	TRBJ1-5	TRBV27	CASSRLGTDSNQPQHF	TGTGCCAGCAGCCGACTTGGGACAGATAGCAATCAGCCCCAGCATTTT
.	.	TRBJ2-7	TRBV7-3	CASSLLAGAHEQYF	TGTGCCAGCAGCTTATTGGCAGGGGCCCACGAGCAGTACTTC
.	TRBD2	TRBJ2-3	TRBV19	CASSSLASGSTDTQYF	TGTGCCAGTAGTTCCCTGGCTAGCGGAAGCACAGATACGCAGTATTTT
.	.	TRBJ1-2	TRBV29-1	CSVESPRLGYTF	TGCAGCGTTGAATCTCCCCGTCTTGGCTACACCTTC
.	TRBD1	TRBJ2-1	TRBV19	CASRSTGVSYNEQFF	TGTGCCAGTAGATCGACAGGGGTCTCCTACAATGAGCAGTTCTTC
few	.	TRBJ1-1	TRBV6-5	CASSISTEAFF	TGTGCCAGCAGTATCTCGACAGAAGCTTTCTTT